The 20 T cell receptor beta chains presented below share a single source sample, sequenced in a study of shared clonotypes between healthy human individuals (dated by TCRdb to about 2020). CD8 naive samples consisted of CD45RO-negative cells that were positively selected for CCR7, yielding a CD45RA+CCR7+ population without TemRA cells. The library was built by means of the immunoSEQ multiplex PCR assay. TCRdb obtained this table from immuneACCESS and retained in-frame rearrangements with V and J assigned. These tables miss some clones; where compared with another copy, unresolved V genes account for less than half of the shortfall, and the remainder is unexplained. A total of around 2,100,000 clones appear in this sample, approximately 94% of them only once. Around 1.2% of the sample is taken by the ten largest. Material: naive CD8+ T cells sorted from blood. Sample cell subset or site, as interpreted from the label and publication: CD45RA+CCR7+. The receptor set was obtained from a man younger than 30 in good health.

The chain carries TRBV19 and TRBJ1-5; D is perhaps TRBD1 (5 bases). The CDR3 contains 14 residues. Per the germline V gene, CDR1 is LNHDA and CDR2 is SQIVND (reference sequence). V lost 3 bases and J 6 bases, leaving 12 bases between the germline ends. Written as DNA, the CDR3 is TGTGCCAGTAGTATCGAGGGGTTAAGTCAGCCCCAGCATTTT. Residues: CASSIEGLSQPQHF.

The chain employs TRBV7-9 and TRBJ1-4; D is unresolved. CDR1 SEHNR and CDR2 FQNEAQ come from the germline V gene (reference sequence). This CDR3 is 15 amino acids long. Trimming took 1 base from V and 0 from J, leaving 6 bases between them. CDR3 protein: CASSLDPATNEKLFF. The CDR3 DNA follows: TGTGCCAGCAGCTTAGATCCTGCAACTAATGAAAAACTGTTTTTT. Together with reference TRBV7-9 and TRBJ1-4, the CDR3 gives the full variable domain: DTGVSQNPRHKITKRGQNVTFRCDPISEHNRLYWYRQTLGQGPEFLTYFQNEAQLEKSRLLSDRFSAERPKGSFSTLEIQRTEQGDSAMYLCASSLDPATNEKLFFGSGTQLSVL.

The J gene is TRBJ2-5, the V gene TRBV5-4, with 12 nucleotides matching TRBD2. J gave up 4 bases and V 4 bases, and 8 bases lay outside the gene matches. There are 16 residues in the CDR3. The germline CDR1 and CDR2 sequences are SGHNT and YYREEE (reference sequence). In DNA form, the CDR3 reads TGTGCCAGCAGCCGGACTAGCGGGACCACTCGAGAGACCCAGTACTTC. It is translated as CASSRTSGTTRETQYF.

V and J are TRBV5-6 and TRBJ2-7; a possible D gene is TRBD1 (6 bases). Germline assignment: CDR1 SGHDT and CDR2 YYEEEE. Trimming removed 4 bases at V and 0 bases at J, with 14 bases between. This CDR3 is built from 15 residues. CDR3 nucleotides: TGTGCCAGCAGCGGGTTACAGGGTAGCTCCTACGAGCAGTACTTC. It specifies CASSGLQGSSYEQYF.

The genes are TRBV30 and TRBJ1-1, with a tentative D call TRBD1 (5 bases). The germline gives CDR1 GTSNPN, CDR2 SVGIG (reference sequence). V gave up 0 bases and J gave up 4 bases, with 6 bases separating them. This CDR3 has 12 amino acids. CDR3 loop: CAWSVGPTEAFF. CDR3 DNA sequence: TGTGCCTGGAGTGTGGGGCCCACTGAAGCTTTCTTT. Using reference TRBV30 and TRBJ1-1 for the parts outside the CDR3, the full variable domain is SQTIHQWPATLVQPVGSPLSLECTVEGTSNPNLYWYRQAAGRGLQLLFYSVGIGQISSEVPQNLSASRPQDRQFILSSKKLLLSDSGFYLCAWSVGPTEAFFGQGTRLTVV.

The rearrangement joins TRBV9 to TRBJ1-2; D unresolved. Germline assignment: CDR1 SGDLS and CDR2 YYNGEE. The CDR3 loop spans 15 amino acids. V was cut by 0 bases and J by 0 bases, with 9 bases left in between. The CDR3 protein is CASSVADGPNYGYTF. CDR3 nucleotide sequence: TGTGCCAGCAGCGTAGCCGACGGACCTAACTATGGCTACACCTTC.

This chain joins TRBV5-1 and TRBJ1-2; D not resolved. Trimming took off 5 bases at V and 1 base at J, with 9 bases between the two ends. CDR3 length equals 13 residues. The V gene's germline CDR1 is SGHRS and CDR2 YFSETQ. The CDR3, as DNA: TGCGCCAGCAGTCGCACAGATAACTATGGCTACACCTTC. It translates to CASSRTDNYGYTF.

This sequence joins TRBV4-1 and TRBJ2-7; 7 nucleotides match TRBD2. Germline lookup yields CDR1 MGHRA and CDR2 YSYEKL. After removal of 4 bases from V and 3 bases from J, the junction contained 9 bases not matched to a gene. This CDR3 spans 15 amino acids. CDR3 DNA: TGCGCCAGCAGCCGATCGAGCGGGGCCTACTACGAGCAGTACTTC. This translates into CASSRSSGAYYEQYF.

CDR3 loop: CASSQGLSSYEQYF. CDR3 bases: TGTGCCAGCAGTCAGGGACTCTCCTCCTACGAGCAGTACTTC. The chain links TRBV6-4 to TRBJ2-7; D is possibly TRBD2 (6 bases). The germline gives CDR1 MRHNA, CDR2 SNTAGT. The CDR3 runs 14 residues. Trimming shortened V by 5 bases and J by 0 bases, and 11 bases separated the two germline ends.

The rearrangement joins TRBV4-1 to TRBJ2-7; 8 positions agree with TRBD2. V trimming: 0 bases; J trimming: 2 bases; junction bases outside the gene matches: 3. The CDR3 loop spans 15 amino acids. Germline V gene sequence: CDR1 MGHRA, CDR2 YSYEKL. CDR3 in amino acids: CASSQEGSGAYEQYF. The CDR3 DNA reads TGCGCCAGCAGCCAAGAAGGTAGCGGGGCCTACGAGCAGTACTTC.

The V and J genes are TRBV7-2 and TRBJ2-7; D gene unclear. Germline V lookup: CDR1 SGHTA, CDR2 FQGNSA. Trimming took 3 bases from V and 5 from J, leaving 8 bases between them. CDR3 size: 12 residues. The chain's CDR3 is CASSFASDEQYF. CDR3 DNA: TGTGCCAGCAGCTTCGCGAGCGACGAGCAGTACTTC.

Points on this clone: Other DNA sequences within the sample encode an identical CDR3. V gene TRBV5-1 combines with J gene TRBJ2-2; D gene unclear. CDR1 SGHRS and CDR2 YFSETQ come from the germline V gene. Trimming took 4 bases from V and 4 from J, leaving 5 bases between them. The CDR3 spans 12 residues. CDR3 coding DNA: TGCGCCAGCAGCCCGGGCACCGGGGAGCTGTTTTTT. It is translated as CASSPGTGELFF.

The chain has TRBV5-6 and TRBJ2-1; a possible D gene is TRBD2 (6 bases). V gave up 5 bases and J gave up 7 bases, with 19 bases separating them. This CDR3 region has 15 residues. Germline lookup yields CDR1 SGHDT and CDR2 YYEEEE. CDR3 residues: CASRPGWTGDNEQFF. Written as DNA, the CDR3 is TGTGCCAGCAGACCCGGATGGACGGGGGATAATGAGCAGTTCTTC.

This chain connects TRBV9 to TRBJ1-1; the D is unclear. The CDR3 runs 14 residues. Looked up from germline, CDR1 is SGDLS and CDR2 is YYNGEE. The ends were cut back, 4 bases at V and 7 bases at J, with 17 bases in the middle. The CDR3 here is CASSPTSGLLEAFF. CDR3 nucleotide sequence: TGTGCCAGCAGCCCTACCTCGGGGTTACTTGAAGCTTTCTTT.

The CDR3 DNA reads as TGTGCCAGTAGTATAACCCCGCTTCCCCGGCGCAATGAGCAGTTCTTC. This translates into CASSITPLPRRNEQFF. The rearrangement uses TRBV19 and TRBJ2-1, with D hard to call. CDR3 size: 16 residues. The germline CDR1 and CDR2 sequences are LNHDA and SQIVND (reference sequence). Trimming shortened V by 2 bases and J by 6 bases, and 17 bases separated the two germline ends.

V is TRBV27 and J is TRBJ2-3; the D is unclear. Trimming shortened V by 6 bases and J by 5 bases, and 9 bases separated the two germline ends. The CDR3 is made up of 12 amino acids. Germline V gene sequence: CDR1 MNHEY, CDR2 SMNVEV (reference sequence). CDR3 region: CASSTVRDTQYF. In DNA, the CDR3 is TGTGCCAGCAGCACAGTGAGAGATACGCAGTATTTT.

The chain recombines TRBV29-1 with TRBJ1-2; weak D call: TRBD1 (5 bases). Germline V gene sequence: CDR1 SQVTM, CDR2 ANQGSEA. This CDR3 comprises 15 residues. Trimming took 3 bases from V and 1 from J, leaving 15 bases between them. This CDR3 is CSVDPGQGDNYGYTF. The CDR3 DNA is TGCAGCGTTGACCCCGGGCAGGGAGATAACTATGGCTACACCTTC. Supplemented by reference TRBV29-1 and TRBJ1-2, the full variable domain reads SAVISQKPSRDICQRGTSLTIQCQVDSQVTMMFWYRQQPGQSLTLIATANQGSEATYESGFVIDKFPISRPNLTFSTLTVSNMSPEDSSIYLCSVDPGQGDNYGYTFGSGTRLTVV.

V gene TRBV7-2 combines with J gene TRBJ2-5; 15 nucleotides match TRBD2. The V and J ends lost 4 bases and 4 bases, in that order; junction bases with no gene match: 10. Germline CDR1 SGHTA, CDR2 FQGNSA. The CDR3 extends over 18 amino acids. As DNA, the CDR3 is TGTGCCAGCAGCTCCCAGGGACTAGCGGGGGGAGTACGAGAGACCCAGTACTTC. Its translation is CASSSQGLAGGVRETQYF.

The V and J genes are TRBV13 and TRBJ2-7, with 7 nucleotides matching TRBD2. Trimming removed 0 bases from V and 5 bases from J; junction bases left unmatched: 7. This CDR3 has 15 amino acids. Germline V gene sequence: CDR1 PRHDT, CDR2 FYEKMQ (reference sequence). CDR3 in amino acids: CASSLGSGPPNEQYF. As DNA, the CDR3 is TGTGCCAGCAGCTTAGGTAGCGGGCCCCCTAACGAGCAGTACTTC. Looking up the rest from reference TRBV13 and TRBJ2-7 gives the full variable domain: AAGVIQSPRHLIKEKRETATLKCYPIPRHDTVYWYQQGPGQDPQFLISFYEKMQSDKGSIPDRFSAQQFSDYHSELNMSSLELGDSALYFCASSLGSGPPNEQYFGPGTRLTVT.

This rearrangement joins TRBV19 to TRBJ1-1; unclear D gene. The germline gives CDR1 LNHDA, CDR2 SQIVND (reference sequence). CDR3 length equals 11 residues. V was pared by 7 bases and J by 6 bases, with 9 bases between. CDR3 region: CASTVASEAFF. The DNA for the CDR3 is TGTGCCAGTACGGTCGCTTCTGAAGCTTTCTTT.